This record looks at one T cell receptor (beta chain) sequence and its context. It has no known antigen specificity. Base qualities are not recorded, but no much larger clone differs from it by a single base. TCR CDR3 regions were amplified from genomic DNA by multiplex PCR using the deep immunoSEQ assay. Extracted genomic DNA from each cell subset was spread evenly across all wells of several immunoSEQ 96-well plates, with each plate serving as a replicate. For sorted subsets, each replicate PCR was loaded with about 200 ng genomic DNA, equivalent to 30,000 or so T cell genomes. Purified libraries were measured with a Qubit 3.0 fluorometer, size-checked on a Bioanalyzer 2100, and measured again with the KAPA Library Quantification kit. Every immunoSEQ 96-well plate was sequenced on a separate single-read 150-cycle Illumina NextSeq 550 flow cell. As for the original processing: Because the immunoSEQ output included only junctional sequences and no quality scores, the filtering could not be the same as the filtering used for full-length reads. To assign V/J genes and CDR3, sequences were annotated against IMGT germline references using PyIR, a Python wrapper for IgBLAST v1.9. Reads were filtered out if the reads had weak V/J assignments (E-value above 1e-6), no CDR3, stop codons, out-of-frame junctions, or ambiguous translated residues. V3J clonotypes were defined by identical inferred V gene, J gene, and CDR3 amino acid sequence. The percentage overlap between two repertoires was calculated by dividing the number of shared unique clonotypes by the size of the smaller repertoire. Three approaches were used to assess repertoire richness: RTK rarefaction, the Chao1 estimator, and Recon v2.1 estimates of unobserved clonotypes. OLGA was used to compute generation probabilities for all TCRbeta clonotypes that the gDNA method yielded from a handful of donors. Drawn from immuneACCESS, this table holds only the in-frame rearrangements with V and J called that TCRdb kept. Clones are partly lost; checked studies trace under half to an unresolved V gene and leave the rest unexplained. D and trimming come from the DNA, and the V and J calls and clone size come from that table. The table for this sample lists millions of clones; 85% to 95% of them were counted only once. The ten largest clones capture 0.39% of the sample.

Donors were healthy HIV-negative adults with no recently reported acute infections or vaccinations. Every donor was a Caucasian adult residing in Nashville, Tennessee, USA. Magnetic negative selection was used to enrich CD4+ T cells, after which naive cells were positively selected on CD45RA and the negative fraction became the memory subset. Blood was obtained by leukapheresis, after which PBMCs were separated by Ficoll-Histopaque density gradient centrifugation and cryopreserved in liquid nitrogen vapor phase. Purity and quantity of every magnetically sorted T cell population were checked by analytical flow cytometry. Each sorted fraction had its genomic DNA isolated and then quantified by UV absorbance on a Nanodrop 2000c. Here V drops 3 bases and J drops 8 bases, and the junction holds 10 bases not matched to any gene. CDR1 SNHLY and CDR2 FYNNEI were looked up in the germline V gene. Its CDR3 holds 16 amino acids, cysteine through phenylalanine. Left in the record is the CDR3 DNA by itself, 48 bases read in frame from the first base.

This record comes from a study of shared clonotypes between healthy human individuals (dated by TCRdb to the early 2020s). Regarding the research as a whole: The cohort comprised a couple of women and a few men aged 18 to 49 years. Blood TCR repertoires of about five healthy adults were deeply sequenced to estimate repertoire size and the extent of clonotype sharing between individuals. Each donor's leukapheresis produced roughly between roughly 0.85 and 9 billion PBMCs. To increase sequencing depth and limit assay-specific biases, TCR repertoire library preparation and sequencing were carried out by different laboratories using diverse techniques. For each donor, three plates each were used for CD4 naive and CD4 memory, two plates were used for CD8 naive, and one plate was used for CD8 memory. General conclusions and limits of the study: Incomplete sequencing was indicated by rarefaction of sorted-subset datasets, despite the large sequencing depth. Across several donors, roughly 5% of naive CD4, around 3.3% of naive CD8, approximately 2.5% of memory CD4, and 0.4% of memory CD8 clonotypes were shared. Only blood was sampled, and tissue TCR repertoires likely differ from those in blood. Naive subsets generally had larger estimated clonotype richness than memory subsets did. Pairwise subsampling led to the expectation that sequencing depth would affect the degree of clonotype sharing among donors. Compared with non-shared clonotypes, clonotypes shared by all four sorted-subset donors had higher generation probabilities. The small number of donors limited the genetic and exposure-history diversity represented.

The clonotype was recovered from a man in his late teens or twenties in good health. Some clones in this sample may be carry-over from other donors' samples. The chain employs TRBV2 and TRBJ2-1, with 10 bases matching TRBD2. What was sequenced was naive CD4+ T cells from PBMCs. Reading the label with the study, this specimen's cell subset or site is: CD45RA+ positively selected. The DNA sequence reads TGTGCCAGCAGTGAGCTCTCTAGCGGGAGTTGGTATGAGCAGTTCTTC. Translated, it reads CASSELSSGSWYEQFF.